The 24 T cell receptor beta chains below come from one sample, sequenced in a study of CD8 T cells in ankylosing spondylitis. Study-wide results and caveats: One TCR beta motif, made up of under ten highly homologous variants, appeared characteristic of ankylosing spondylitis blood.

The antigens of these receptors remain unknown. TCRdb reanalysed the 5' RACE reads using MiXCR and keeps one entry per CDR3 protein. The sample lists about 800,000 distinct CDR3 sequences, approximately 12% seen once, with just over 0.5% in the top ten. Sequenced: blood, either unsorted or a sorted T cell fraction (not recorded which). Receptors originate from a male donor with ankylosing spondylitis.

The table lists this clonotype with a few counts. The J gene is TRBJ2-1, the V gene TRBV24-1, with TRBD2 matching over 9 bases. V lost 3 bases, J lost 1 base, and 3 bases stayed unmatched. The CDR3 covers 16 residues. The germline CDR1 and CDR2 sequences are KGHDR and SFDVKD. The CDR3 spells CATSDHSGGSYNEQFF. The CDR3 coding sequence is TGTGCCACCAGTGATCACAGCGGGGGGTCCTACAATGAGCAGTTCTTC.

On this clonotype itself: At one of its ends the junction is not consistent with the germline gene, which may arise from a read error. The rearrangement links TRBV7-2 to TRBJ2-4, with D hard to call. The germline V gene encodes CDR1 SGHTA and CDR2 FQGNSA. This CDR3 comprises 12 residues. CDR3: CASSLQRNMQYF. In DNA form, the CDR3 reads TGTGCCAGCAGCCTTCAAAGGAACATGCAGTACTTC. The full variable domain, its missing parts supplied by reference TRBV7-2 and TRBJ2-4, is GAGVSQSPSNKVTEKGKDVELRCDPISGHTALYWYRQSLGQGLEFLIYFQGNSAPDKSGLPSDRFSAERTGGSVSTLTIQRTQQEDSAVYLCASSLQRNMQYFGAGTRLSVL.

There are a few counts of this clonotype. The genes are TRBV19 and TRBJ1-5, with D unclear. The CDR3 runs 12 residues. V lost 3 bases to trimming and J lost 6 bases, with 6 bases between them. Germline V gene sequence: CDR1 LNHDA, CDR2 SQIVND (reference sequence). CDR3 bases: TGTGCCAGTAGTATTCGGCCTCAGCCCCAGCATTTT. Its protein product is CASSIRPQPQHF.

This clonotype has a handful of counts. The genes are TRBV6-2 or TRBV6-3 and TRBJ2-6; no reliable D call. The V end was cut by 5 bases, the J end by 0 bases, with 8 bases between. This CDR3 has 15 residues. Germline V lookup: CDR1 MNHEY, CDR2 SVGEGT. CDR3 coding DNA: TGTGCCAGCAGTAGACTGATCTCTGGGGCCAACGTCCTGACTTTC. Its protein product is CASSRLISGANVLTF.

The chain employs TRBV7-9 and TRBJ2-5; weak D call: TRBD2 (6 bases). Trimming shortened V by 2 bases and J by 4 bases, and 14 bases separated the two germline ends. Looked up from germline, CDR1 is SEHNR and CDR2 is FQNEAQ (reference sequence). CDR3 length equals 15 residues. The CDR3 is CASSLTGGVGETQYF. CDR3 nucleotides: TGTGCCAGCAGCTTAACCGGAGGGGTCGGAGAGACCCAGTACTTC.

This clonotype was seen at least ten times. The V call is TRBV20-1, the J call TRBJ1-3; weak D call: TRBD1 (5 bases). CDR1 and CDR2 from the germline V gene are DFQATT and SNEGSKA (reference sequence). Between the trimmed V and J ends, which lost 2 bases and 4 bases, there was a span of 15 bases. This CDR3 contains 15 residues. Written as DNA, the CDR3 is TGCAGTGCTAGACCCCGTAGAGGGGCGGGAAACACCATATATTTT. Its translation: CSARPRRGAGNTIYF.

This clonotype was seen a handful of times. The chain has TRBV20-1 and TRBJ1-5; D ambiguous. Trimming left V 6 bases short and J 5 bases short, with 14 bases between. The CDR3 contains 13 residues. The germline gives CDR1 DFQATT, CDR2 SNEGSKA (reference sequence). The CDR3 nucleotides are TGCAGTGCCGTGGTGAGGCTAGATCAGCCCCAGCATTTT. Translation gives CSAVVRLDQPQHF.

Comment on this clonotype: At one boundary the junction diverges from the germline segment, which might be a read error. This chain joins TRBV4-3 and TRBJ1-6; D call uncertain. In germline, CDR1 is LGHNA, CDR2 YSLEER. This CDR3 region has 13 residues. As DNA, the CDR3 is TGCGCCAGCAGCCAATTGTGGGCCTCACCCCTCGACTTT. Protein: CASSQLWASPLDF.

This clonotype has more than one count but fewer than ten. CDR3 in DNA: TGTGCCTTCTGGCTGTATGTACTAGGGGTAGGTGATAGCAATCAGCCCCAGCATTTT. Residues: CAFWLYVLGVGDSNQPQHF. This rearrangement joins TRBV3-1 to TRBJ1-5; D possibly corresponds to TRBD1 (5 bases). The CDR3 loop spans 19 amino acids. The germline V gene has CDR1 LGHDT and CDR2 YNNKEL (reference sequence). With 11 bases removed from V and 0 bases from J, the gap between germline ends came to 29 bases.

The chain recombines TRBV20-1 with TRBJ2-7; weak D call: TRBD2 (6 bases). V was pared by 0 bases and J by 5 bases, with 14 bases between. The CDR3 is made up of 14 amino acids. Per germline, CDR1 DFQATT and CDR2 SNEGSKA (reference sequence). The CDR3 sequence: CSARDRRGRDEQYF. For the CDR3, the DNA is TGCAGTGCTAGAGATAGGAGGGGCAGAGACGAGCAGTACTTC.

This clonotype has a count of ten or more. The chain has TRBV28 and TRBJ1-1; 7 bases agree with TRBD1. Germline-derived CDR1 and CDR2 are MDHEN and SYDVKM. The CDR3 runs to 12 residues. Trimming cost V 7 bases and J 5 bases; bases outside gene matches: 4. The DNA for the CDR3 is TGTGCCAGCACCCCCAGGGGGACTGAAGCTTTCTTT. It encodes CASTPRGTEAFF.

This clonotype showed up just a few times. This chain joins TRBV29-1 and TRBJ1-5; D may be TRBD1 (5 bases). Trimming shortened V by 6 bases and J by 4 bases, and 10 bases separated the two germline ends. CDR3 length equals 12 residues. Germline values: CDR1 SQVTM, CDR2 ANQGSEA. CDR3 amino acids: CSVGAENQPQHF. Here the CDR3 DNA reads TGCAGCGTCGGGGCCGAAAATCAGCCCCAGCATTTT.

The DNA of the CDR3 is TGCGCCAGCAGACGTAATCGGGGAGAGGAAAAACTGTTTTTT. Its protein is CASRRNRGEEKLFF. The J gene is TRBJ1-4, the V gene TRBV5-1; D is unresolved. The CDR3 spans 14 residues. Germline loops: CDR1 SGHRS, CDR2 YFSETQ. V was cut by 5 bases and J by 8 bases, with 16 bases left in between.

This clonotype was seen repeatedly, ten times or more. The CDR3 DNA reads TGTGCCAGCAGTTACTCGACCTACAATGAGCAGTTCTTC. Amino acid sequence: CASSYSTYNEQFF. This chain uses TRBV6-2 or TRBV6-3 with TRBJ2-1; no clear D. Between the trimmed V and J ends, which lost 0 bases and 2 bases, there was a span of 2 bases. This CDR3 is built from 13 residues. Germline CDR1 reads MNHEY; CDR2 reads SVGEGT.

The sample holds a few counts of this clonotype. The V and J genes are TRBV15 and TRBJ1-1; D ambiguous. Trimming took 1 base from V and 6 from J, leaving 12 bases between them. Germline V gene sequence: CDR1 LNHNV, CDR2 YYDKDF (reference sequence). The CDR3 contains 14 residues. As DNA, the CDR3 is TGTGCCACCAGCAGAGGAGGGCCCGGGGCTGAAGCTTTCTTT. Encoded protein: CATSRGGPGAEAFF. The whole variable domain, remainder taken from reference TRBV15 and TRBJ1-1, is DAMVIQNPRYQVTQFGKPVTLSCSQTLNHNVMYWYQQKSSQAPKLLFHYYDKDFNNEADTPDNFQSRRPNTSFCFLDIRSPGLGDTAMYLCATSRGGPGAEAFFGQGTRLTVV.

This clonotype was counted at least ten times. At one boundary the junction diverges from the germline segment, which might be a read error. This sequence joins TRBV5-1 and TRBJ2-5, with 8 positions matching TRBD1. Germline V gene data show CDR1 as SGHRS and CDR2 as YFSETQ. CDR3 length: 14 residues. CDR3 coding DNA: TGTGCCAGCAGTCCGAGGACAGGGAGGGAGACCCAGTACTTC. It codes for CASSPRTGRETQYF.

This clonotype has at least ten counts. V and J are TRBV29-1 and TRBJ1-5; possible D gene TRBD1, 6 bases. CDR3 length equals 13 residues. V was clipped by 7 bases and J by 0 bases, with 10 bases between them. From germline, CDR1 is SQVTM and CDR2 ANQGSEA. The CDR3 region has the DNA TGCAGCGCCGGACAGAATAGCAATCAGCCCCAGCATTTT. It is translated as CSAGQNSNQPQHF. The full variable domain, its missing parts supplied by reference TRBV29-1 and TRBJ1-5, is SAVISQKPSRDICQRGTSLTIQCQVDSQVTMMFWYRQQPGQSLTLIATANQGSEATYESGFVIDKFPISRPNLTFSTLTVSNMSPEDSSIYLCSAGQNSNQPQHFGDGTRLSIL.

This clonotype was seen only a few times. The genes are TRBV6-6 and TRBJ1-3, with D hard to call. V lost 8 bases, J lost 6 bases, and 14 bases lay in between. CDR1 MNHNY and CDR2 SVGAGI come from the germline V gene (reference sequence). This CDR3 is 13 amino acids long. The CDR3 nucleotides read TGTGCCAGCCAGTTGTACAGTTTAAACACCATATATTTT. Its protein product is CASQLYSLNTIYF.

The chain is built from TRBV6-2 or TRBV6-3 and TRBJ2-7, with no clear D. The CDR3 is made up of 13 amino acids. The V and J ends lost 6 bases and 9 bases respectively, with 18 bases between them. CDR1 MNHEY and CDR2 SVGEGT come from the germline V gene. CDR3 in amino acids: CASSFFKGFWQYF. The CDR3 DNA sequence: TGTGCCAGCAGCTTTTTCAAAGGATTTTGGCAGTACTTC.

This clonotype was seen just once. The chain recombines TRBV4-2 with TRBJ2-7; no definite D call. V was clipped by 1 base and J by 5 bases, with 9 bases between them. CDR1 and CDR2 from the germline V gene are LGHNA and YNFKEQ. CDR3 length: 13 residues. CDR3 sequence: CASSQGFVDEQYF. The CDR3 DNA follows: TGTGCCAGCAGCCAAGGATTTGTGGACGAGCAGTACTTC.

This clonotype was recorded at least ten times. The gene calls are TRBV7-2 and TRBJ2-7; 10 positions agree with TRBD1. Germline V gene sequence: CDR1 SGHTA, CDR2 FQGNSA. The CDR3 consists of 16 residues. V shed 5 bases and J 1 base; nucleotides not matched to a gene: 8. The CDR3 spells CASSPWGQGSSYEQYF. CDR3 nucleotide sequence: TGTGCCAGCAGCCCTTGGGGACAGGGGTCATCCTACGAGCAGTACTTC.

The chain links TRBV30 to TRBJ2-7, with D possibly called TRBD1 or TRBD2 (5 bases each). Trimming pared 3 bases from V and 0 bases from J, leaving 9 bases between. CDR1 and CDR2 (germline): GTSNPN, SVGIG (reference sequence). The CDR3 totals 13 residues. The CDR3 DNA follows: TGTGCCTGGAGGACGGGACCCTCCTACGAGCAGTACTTC. This codes for CAWRTGPSYEQYF.

This clonotype was seen only a few times. The chain links TRBV6-2 or TRBV6-3 to TRBJ2-3; TRBD2 agrees at 9 bases. The CDR3 length is 16 residues. The V gene end was trimmed by 8 bases and the J gene end by 5 bases; junction bases not matched to a gene: 14. Germline V gene data show CDR1 as MNHEY and CDR2 as SVGEGT. CDR3 DNA sequence: TGTGCCAGCTCCCCTGGGCGGGGGGGCCGAGGAGATACGCAGTATTTT. It specifies CASSPGRGGRGDTQYF.

In this sample, this clonotype turned up a few times. The chain has TRBV11-2 and TRBJ2-5, with D unresolved. The CDR3 totals 16 residues. V lost 0 bases and J lost 5, with 16 bases in between. CDR1 and CDR2 from the germline V gene are SGHAT and FQNNGV. CDR3 DNA sequence: TGTGCCAGCAGCTTAGAGAAGGGCTACCCCTCGGAGACCCAGTACTTC. This translates into CASSLEKGYPSETQYF.